This T cell receptor (beta chain) was identified during a study of cytomegalovirus exposure and HLA in healthy donors. A roughly 130-subject validation cohort, separate from the roughly 670-subject first cohort, supplied the donors. The table came from immunoSEQ multiplex PCR; TCRdb's copy has only in-frame clones and leaves some out. The sample has roughly 150,000 clones, 70% to 90% seen once. The germline V gene has CDR1 SGHVS and CDR2 FNYEAQ. The length of the CDR3 is 15 residues. V shed 4 bases, J shed 6 bases, and the junction held 6 bases outside the gene matches. Study results and caveats: Both high specificity and high sensitivity reportedly marked the classifier's diagnosis of cytomegalovirus status.

As to this clone: Its cognate antigen is unknown.

The receptor was derived from a woman younger than 35 in good health and CMV-seropositive. The source material was PBMCs. The chain is built from TRBV7-6 and TRBJ2-1; 10 bases line up with TRBD2. The CDR3 nucleotides read TGTGCCAGCAGCTCAAGCGGGGGGGCGATCAATGAGCAGTTCTTC. Amino acids: CASSSSGGAINEQFF. The full variable domain, rest sourced from reference TRBV7-6 and TRBJ2-1, is GAGVSQSPRYKVTKRGQDVALRCDPISGHVSLYWYRQALGQGPEFLTYFNYEAQQDKSGLPNDRFSAERPEGSISTLTIQRTEQRDSAMYRCASSSSGGAINEQFFGPGTRLTVL.